This T cell receptor beta chain emerged from a study of shared clonotypes between healthy human individuals. As for this clone: Its cognate antigen is unknown.

Data came from immunoSEQ multiplex PCR; TCRdb stores just in-frame clones and leaves some out. The sample lists approximately 2.1 million clones; 93% were seen once. This CDR3 has 15 amino acids. The V end lost 1 base, the J end lost 0 bases, and 7 bases lay between the germline ends. The germline gives CDR1 SNHLY, CDR2 FYNNEI. Study-wide findings and caveats: Naive subsets usually exceeded memory subsets in estimated richness.

The sample consisted of naive CD4+ T cells from PBMCs. As to subset: CD45RA+ positively selected. The clonotype originates from a man younger than 30 in good health. Some clones in this sample may be carry-over from other donors' samples. J is TRBJ1-5 and V is TRBV2; D gene uncertain. The CDR3 here is CASSEGTVSNQPQHF. The CDR3 DNA sequence: TGTGCCAGCAGTGAAGGAACGGTTAGCAATCAGCCCCAGCATTTT.